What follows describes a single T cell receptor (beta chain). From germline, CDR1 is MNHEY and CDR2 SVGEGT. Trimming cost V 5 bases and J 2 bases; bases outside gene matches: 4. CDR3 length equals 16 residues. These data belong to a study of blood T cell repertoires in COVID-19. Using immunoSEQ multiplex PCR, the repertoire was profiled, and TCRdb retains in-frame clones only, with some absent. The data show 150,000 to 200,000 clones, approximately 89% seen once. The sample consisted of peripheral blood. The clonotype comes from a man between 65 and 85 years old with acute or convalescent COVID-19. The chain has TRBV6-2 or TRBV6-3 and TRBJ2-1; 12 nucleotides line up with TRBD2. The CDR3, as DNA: TGTGCCAGCAGTGACGGACTAGCGGGACCCTACAATGAGCAGTTCTTC. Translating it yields CASSDGLAGPYNEQFF.